Listed here are 2 T cell receptor beta chains from one sample, sequenced in a study of T-cell reconstitution after alpha-beta-depleted transplantation in children. As it was prepared, the TCRbeta library received unique molecular identifiers. TCRdb recomputed calls from the PCR reads with MiXCR, one row per CDR3 protein. The table has hundreds of thousands of distinct CDR3 sequences, roughly 17% seen once; the top ten hold approximately 1%. The sample consisted of PBMCs from the stem cell graft donor, taken from the stem cell graft. The receptors originated from a human donor who donated a stem cell graft to a child with acute myeloid leukemia.

This rearrangement joins TRBV5-1 to TRBJ2-1; D unresolved. The CDR3 contains 18 residues. Trimming removed 2 bases from V and 4 bases from J, with 22 bases in between. Germline CDR1 reads SGHRS; CDR2 reads YFSETQ. CDR3 DNA sequence: TGCGCCAGCAGCTTTCAAAGGGTTGGGTCTGCTATATACAATGAGCAGTTCTTC. The encoded protein is CASSFQRVGSAIYNEQFF.

The chain employs TRBV6-1 and TRBJ2-6, with D uncertain. Germline V gene lookup returns CDR1 MNHNS and CDR2 SASEGT. V gave up 9 bases and J gave up 9 bases, with 15 bases separating them. This CDR3 has 13 residues. The CDR3 bases are TGTGCCAGTTTCGACCCGTGGGGCAACGTCCTGACTTTC. The encoded protein is CASFDPWGNVLTF.